The T cell receptor beta chain under discussion was sequenced for a study of blood T cell repertoires in COVID-19 (dated by TCRdb to the early 2020s). About the study as a whole: The collaborator samples originated in the United States, Italy and Spain and spanned the acute and convalescent phases of COVID-19. Subjects who had been exposed to COVID-19, were actively infected with it, or had recovered from it provided the deeply sampled blood TCRbeta repertoires that made up the dataset. The prospective study material was composed of cDNA or gDNA derived from T cells, B-cell-depleted T cells, or PBMCs. A freely available public database, intended as a resource for researchers studying the immune response to SARS-CoV-2, is where the repertoires were released. Where available, HLA class I and class II types were obtained from metadata supplied by the sample provider rather than from assay-based typing. Sample metadata almost always included a de-identified subject ID, COVID-19 status, age in years and sex. The samples were drawn from the first 160 participants of the ongoing ImmuneRACE study and from 950 to 1,500 subjects provided by 6 global collaborators.

This clone was recorded only once. Its antigen target is currently unknown. Base qualities are not recorded, but no much larger clone differs from it by a single base. The immunoSEQ Assay, a bias-controlled multiplex PCR, was used to amplify TCRbeta CDR3 regions from genomic DNA. Concerning the study's data processing: Nucleated cell counts per sample were estimated from amplification of reference gene primers within the assay. To quantify the absolute abundance of each unique TCRbeta CDR3 rearrangement, sequence reads were collapsed and filtered. Productive Simpson clonality was computed per sample as the square root of Simpson's diversity index over productive rearrangements. TCRdb limited this immuneACCESS table to in-frame rearrangements with V and J called. A share of clones is missing; checked studies link under half to unresolved V genes, and the rest is unexplained. V and J calls and clone size come straight from that table; D and trimming were deduced from the DNA. This sample has nearly 350,000 clones in its table, and around 86% of those were observed once. The leading ten clones occupy roughly 6% of the sample.

The CDR3, cysteine through phenylalanine, is 14 amino acids long. The kept DNA is CDR3 alone, 42 bases in frame from the first base. At the junction V is shortened by 0 bases and J by 1 base, with 7 bases in between. For CDR1 and CDR2, the germline V gene lists SGHRS and YFSETQ. One collaborating source in Seattle enrolled patients while the patients were actively infected and followed the patients over time throughout the course of disease. The collaborating institutions used their own protocols to collect whole blood in K2EDTA tubes. Collaborator samples were shipped for TCRbeta analysis as frozen whole blood, isolated PBMCs, or DNA extracted from either sample type. Points the paper makes about the study in general: The quantity of clinical and demographic metadata differed by source and by participant and was supplied without curation.

This receptor was identified in a woman aged 50 to 65 with COVID-19, enrolled during active disease. The chain joins TRBV5-1 to TRBJ1-1; there is no confident call for the D gene. What was sequenced was peripheral blood. The CDR3 amino acid sequence is: CASSLAERNTEAFF. In nucleotide form, the sequence is TGCGCCAGCAGCTTGGCGGAGCGGAACACTGAAGCTTTCTTT.